A single sample gave rise to the 13 T cell receptor beta chains below, sequenced in a study of T-cell reconstitution after alpha-beta-depleted transplantation in children. Preparation of the TCRbeta library involved a method that used unique molecular identifiers. TCRdb used MiXCR to reprocess the PCR reads, holding one entry per CDR3 protein. The sample lists about 540,000 distinct CDR3 sequences, around 19% seen once, with 3.3% in the top ten. This specimen was PBMCs from the stem cell graft donor, taken from the stem cell graft. The receptors come from a human donor who donated a stem cell graft to a child with acute lymphoblastic leukemia.

V gene TRBV12-3 or TRBV12-4 combines with J gene TRBJ2-2; D may be TRBD1 (5 bases). V was clipped by 6 bases and J by 5 bases, with 10 bases between them. The CDR3 sequence is 13 residues long. CDR3: CASRPRVTGELFF. CDR3 nucleotides: TGTGCCAGCAGGCCCAGGGTAACCGGGGAGCTGTTTTTT.

The chain combines TRBV6-1 with TRBJ2-5, with D perhaps TRBD2 (5 bases). The CDR3 contains 12 residues. Trimming pared 11 bases from V and 4 bases from J, leaving 14 bases between. Germline CDR1 and CDR2: MNHNS and SASEGT. The CDR3 is CASGRRVETQYF. The CDR3 DNA reads as TGTGCCTCGGGTAGGCGGGTAGAGACCCAGTACTTC.

The gene calls are TRBV20-1 and TRBJ1-1; 7 positions agree with TRBD1. With 6 bases clipped from V and 11 bases from J, the junction kept 15 bases outside the gene matches. The CDR3 spans 13 residues. Germline V gene sequence: CDR1 DFQATT, CDR2 SNEGSKA (reference sequence). This CDR3 reads CSAPGEGAGSAFF. For the CDR3, the DNA is TGCAGTGCGCCCGGAGAGGGGGCAGGTTCCGCTTTCTTT.

On this clonotype itself: A junction end diverges from the germline sequence, so it may reflect a read error. This chain joins TRBV6-1 and TRBJ2-7; TRBD2 matches at 12 bases. CDR3 size: 13 residues. CDR1 is MNHNS and CDR2 is SASEGT in the germline V gene. This CDR3 is CAGRLAGEKVQYF. The CDR3 DNA reads TGTGCCGGCAGACTAGCGGGAGAAAAGGTGCAGTACTTC.

This clonotype has only a few counts. The chain uses TRBV5-1 and TRBJ2-5, with 8 positions matching TRBD2. Trimming took 2 bases from V and 5 from J; bases not matched to a gene: 2. The germline V gene has CDR1 SGHRS and CDR2 YFSETQ. The CDR3 is 13 amino acids. In nucleotides, the CDR3 is TGCGCCAGCAGCTTCCGACTAGCGGAGACCCAGTACTTC. It encodes CASSFRLAETQYF.

This clonotype was observed at least ten times. This chain links TRBV20-1 with TRBJ2-4, with TRBD1 as a possible D gene (5 bases). From germline, CDR1 is DFQATT and CDR2 SNEGSKA (reference sequence). The CDR3 sequence is 13 residues long. Trimming removed 2 bases from V and 9 bases from J, with 14 bases in between. The CDR3 loop reads CSARLGLSPIQYF. The DNA for the CDR3 is TGCAGTGCTAGACTGGGGCTCTCCCCCATTCAGTACTTC.

There are a few counts of this clonotype. For the CDR3, the DNA is TGCGCCAGCAGCTTACGGCTCAGGGGCCTTTCCTACGAGCAGTACTTC. This codes for CASSLRLRGLSYEQYF. The V and J genes are TRBV5-1 and TRBJ2-7; TRBD1 might be the D (6 bases). This CDR3 comprises 16 residues. Looked up from germline, CDR1 is SGHRS and CDR2 is YFSETQ. Trimming removed 2 bases from V and 1 base from J, with 16 bases in between.

This clonotype has only a few counts. The V gene is TRBV12-3 or TRBV12-4, the J gene TRBJ2-2, with TRBD1 matching over 9 bases. Trimming at V came to 7 bases and at J to 1 base, leaving 10 bases not matched to a gene. The CDR3 is 17 amino acids. Written as DNA, the CDR3 is TGTGCCAGCACCTCAACTACGGGACAGGGGAACACCGGGGAGCTGTTTTTT. Residues: CASTSTTGQGNTGELFF.

This chain links TRBV29-1 with TRBJ2-4; D may be TRBD1 or TRBD2 (6 bases each). Germline V gives CDR1 SQVTM, CDR2 ANQGSEA. Trimming removed 7 bases from V and 4 bases from J, with 23 bases in between. The CDR3 has 16 amino acids. CDR3 loop: CSAAPDRTGAKNIQYF. In DNA, the CDR3 is TGCAGCGCCGCCCCGGACCGAACGGGGGCTAAAAACATTCAGTACTTC. The full variable domain, its missing parts supplied by reference TRBV29-1 and TRBJ2-4, is SAVISQKPSRDICQRGTSLTIQCQVDSQVTMMFWYRQQPGQSLTLIATANQGSEATYESGFVIDKFPISRPNLTFSTLTVSNMSPEDSSIYLCSAAPDRTGAKNIQYFGAGTRLSVL.

Details on this clonotype: Sequence at one end of the junction differs from germline and may be a read error. The chain carries TRBV5-1 and TRBJ2-1, with a tentative D call TRBD2 (6 bases). Per germline, CDR1 SGHRS and CDR2 YFSETQ. The length of the CDR3 is 18 residues. CDR3 amino acids: CASSLEVGRETPYNGQFF. CDR3 sequence (DNA): TGCGCCAGCAGCTTGGAGGTTGGACGGGAGACCCCCTACAATGGGCAGTTCTTC.

The chain has TRBV27 and TRBJ2-1; D tentatively fits TRBD1 or TRBD2 (6 bases each). Germline values: CDR1 MNHEY, CDR2 SMNVEV (reference sequence). V lost 0 bases and J 8 bases, leaving 11 bases between the germline ends. This CDR3 region has 14 residues. The DNA for the CDR3 is TGTGCCAGCAGTTTATCGAAGGGGGGCGATGAGCAGTTCTTC. Protein: CASSLSKGGDEQFF.

This chain connects TRBV7-9 to TRBJ2-7, with D uncertain. The CDR3 length is 13 residues. Germline values: CDR1 SEHNR, CDR2 FQNEAQ (reference sequence). The V end was cut by 2 bases, the J end by 5 bases, with 10 bases between. CDR3 DNA: TGTGCCAGCAGCTTAAAGGGAACCCACGAGCAGTACTTC. This sequence encodes CASSLKGTHEQYF.

V usage is TRBV11-1 and J usage is TRBJ1-2; 11 positions match TRBD1. This CDR3 is built from 14 residues. V was clipped by 5 bases and J by 8 bases; unmatched bases: 7. In germline, CDR1 is SGHAT, CDR2 FQDESV (reference sequence). The CDR3 nucleotides are TGTGCCAGCAGCGTGGGGGACAGGGGGTTCGGCTACACCTTC. It is translated as CASSVGDRGFGYTF. The whole variable domain, remainder taken from reference TRBV11-1 and TRBJ1-2, is EAEVAQSPRYKITEKSQAVAFWCDPISGHATLYWYRQILGQGPELLVQFQDESVVDDSQLPKDRFSAERLKGVDSTLKIQPAELGDSAMYLCASSVGDRGFGYTFGSGTRLTVV.